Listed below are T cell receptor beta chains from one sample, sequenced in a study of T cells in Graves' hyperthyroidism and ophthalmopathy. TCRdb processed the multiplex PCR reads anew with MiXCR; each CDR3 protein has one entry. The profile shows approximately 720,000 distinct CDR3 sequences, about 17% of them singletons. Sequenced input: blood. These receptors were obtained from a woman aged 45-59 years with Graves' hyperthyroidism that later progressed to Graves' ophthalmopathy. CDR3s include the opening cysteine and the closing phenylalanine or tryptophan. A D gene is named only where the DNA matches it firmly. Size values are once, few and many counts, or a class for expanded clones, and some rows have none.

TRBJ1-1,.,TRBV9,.,TGTGTCAGCAGCGTAGGAGGGGGACCGCGGAACACTGAAGCTTTCTTT,CVSSVGGGPRNTEAFF
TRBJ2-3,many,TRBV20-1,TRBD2,TGCAGTGCTGACGGACTAGCGGGGGGGGATACGCAGTATTTT,CSADGLAGGDTQYF
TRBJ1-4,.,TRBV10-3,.,TGTGCCATCAGCGGGGGCAGTGCAACTAATGAAAAACTGTTTTTT,CAISGGSATNEKLFF
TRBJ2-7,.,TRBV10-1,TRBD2,TGCGCCAGCAGTGGGCTAGCGGGGGGCAAGACCCCACTCTACGAGCAGTACTTC,CASSGLAGGKTPLYEQYF
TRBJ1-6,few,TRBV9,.,TGTGCCAGCAGCGTAGATGGCTCTAATTCACCCCTCCACTTT,CASSVDGSNSPLHF
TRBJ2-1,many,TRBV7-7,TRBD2,TGTGCTAGCAGCTTAGGACTAGCGGTCTACAATGAGCAGTTCTTC,CASSLGLAVYNEQFF
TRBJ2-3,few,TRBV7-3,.,TGTGCCAGCAGCTTAAGTAGGGGCCCACAAGATACGCAGTATTTT,CASSLSRGPQDTQYF
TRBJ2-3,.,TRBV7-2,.,TGTGCCAGCAGCTTAGCCACCAGCCCTTCAAGAACGCAGTATTTT,CASSLATSPSRTQYF
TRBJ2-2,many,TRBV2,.,TGTGCCAGCAGTGAAGGTACCCTTAACACCGGGGAGCTGTTTTTT,CASSEGTLNTGELFF
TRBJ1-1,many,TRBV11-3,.,TGTGCCAGCAGCTTAGCCGGCCAGGGGACGAACACTGAAGCTTTCTTT,CASSLAGQGTNTEAFF
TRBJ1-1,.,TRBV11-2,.,TGTGCCAGCACCACCGTGGGGGTTAACACTGAAGCTTTCTTT,CASTTVGVNTEAFF
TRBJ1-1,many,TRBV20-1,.,TGCAGTGCTGAGAGCCCCTCTGGACAGTTGAACACTGAAGCTTTCTTT,CSAESPSGQLNTEAFF
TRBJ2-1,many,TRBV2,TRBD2,TGTGCCAGCAGTGAAGTCGCGGGGGAAGACAATGAGCAGTTCTTC,CASSEVAGEDNEQFF
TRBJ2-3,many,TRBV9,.,TGTGCCAGCAGCGTAGAGGGACTCAGCACAGATACGCAGTATTTT,CASSVEGLSTDTQYF
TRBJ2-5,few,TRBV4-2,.,TGTGCCAGCAGCCAAGGCGGGGTAATAGAGACCCAGTACTTC,CASSQGGVIETQYF
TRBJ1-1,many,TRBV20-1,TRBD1,TGCAGTGCTAGAACCCCTTGGACAGGCCTTTGGAACACTGAAGCTTTCTTT,CSARTPWTGLWNTEAFF
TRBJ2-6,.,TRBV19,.,TGTGCCAGTAGTATAGATCAGGGGGGTTGGGCCAACGTCCTGACTTTC,CASSIDQGGWANVLTF
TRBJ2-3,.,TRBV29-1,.,TGCAGCGCTGACCGATCTAGCACAGATACGCAGTATTTT,CSADRSSTDTQYF
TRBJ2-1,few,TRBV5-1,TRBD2,TGCGCCAGCAGCTTGGCCGGGACTAGCGGATTCAATGAGCAGTTCTTC,CASSLAGTSGFNEQFF
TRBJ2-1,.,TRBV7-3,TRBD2,TGTGCCAGCAGCCCCCCGGGGGGGAGCTCCTACAATGAGCAGTTCTTC,CASSPPGGSSYNEQFF
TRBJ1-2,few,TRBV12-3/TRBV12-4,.,TGTGCCAGCAGTTCCTCGGGGGCGCGCGGCTACACCTTC,CASSSSGARGYTF
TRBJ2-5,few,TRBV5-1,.,TGCGCCAGCAGCTCCCGGGACATGCCCGAGGAGACCCAGTACTTC,CASSSRDMPEETQYF
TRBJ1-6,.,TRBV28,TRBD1,TGTGCCAGCAGTCCACAGGGGAGGGATAATTCACCCCTCCACTTT,CASSPQGRDNSPLHF
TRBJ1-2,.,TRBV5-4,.,TGTGCCAGCCTTATCTCAAAGGGGAGACGGACTACTAACTATGGCTACACCTTC,CASLISKGRRTTNYGYTF
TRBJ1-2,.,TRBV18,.,TGTGCCAGCTCACCAACACGGGGAGGGTCGGGCGTGAATGGCTACACCTTC,CASSPTRGGSGVNGYTF
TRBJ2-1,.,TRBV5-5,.,TGTGCCAGCAGCTTGGCCTCGACAGGTAATGAGCAGTTCTTC,CASSLASTGNEQFF
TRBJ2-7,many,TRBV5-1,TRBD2,TGCGCCAGCAGCTTTAGCGGGGGACCCTACGAGCAGTACTTC,CASSFSGGPYEQYF
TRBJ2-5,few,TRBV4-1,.,TGCGCCAGCAGCGGACGGAACGAAGAAACCCAGTACTTC,CASSGRNEETQYF
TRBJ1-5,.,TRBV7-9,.,TGTGCCAGCAGCTTAGATACAGAGATCAGGTTCAATCAGCCCCAGCATTTT,CASSLDTEIRFNQPQHF
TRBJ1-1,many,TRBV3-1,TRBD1,TGTGCCAGCAGCCGAGGGGGCGAGGAAGCTTTCTTT,CASSRGGEEAFF
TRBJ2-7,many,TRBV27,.,TGTGCCAGCAGTTTATCGCCCGGGACGGTCGCCTACGAGCAGTACTTC,CASSLSPGTVAYEQYF
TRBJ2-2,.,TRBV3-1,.,TGTGCCAGCAGCCCAGACAGAGCTCCACTGTCCGGGGAGCTGTTTTTT,CASSPDRAPLSGELFF
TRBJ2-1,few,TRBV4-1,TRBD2,TGCGCCAGCAGCCCACCGTTGGGGGGGGACTACAATGAGCAGTTCTTC,CASSPPLGGDYNEQFF